This is a list of T cell receptor beta chains from one sample in a study of blood T cells in healthy people across ages. One entry per CDR3 protein results from TCRdb running MiXCR on the 5' RACE reads. The sample gives hundreds of thousands of distinct CDR3 sequences, roughly 32% of which show up once; 15% is in the top ten. The source material was blood. Source of these receptors: a woman at least 80 years old in good health. The CDR3 runs from the conserved cysteine through the conserved F or W. A D gene is named only where the DNA matches it firmly. Expanded clones are given a class, and other clones once, few, many or no size at all.

j_call | clone_size | d_call | v_call | cdr3_aa | cdr3_nt
TRBJ2-1 | many | . | TRBV11-2 | CASSLVRDRQFF | TGTGCCAGCAGCTTAGTACGGGATCGGCAGTTCTTC
TRBJ2-1 | . | TRBD2 | TRBV20-1 | CSSGRANYNEQFF | TGCAGTAGCGGGAGGGCCAACTACAATGAGCAGTTCTTC
TRBJ1-2 | . | . | TRBV30 | CAWVAGADYGYTF | TGTGCCTGGGTTGCGGGTGCGGACTATGGCTACACCTTC
TRBJ2-1 | many | . | TRBV6-5 | CASSSTLGSYNEQFF | .
TRBJ1-1 | . | . | TRBV20-1 | CSARVSRGGEAFF | TGCAGTGCTAGAGTCAGCAGGGGAGGAGAAGCTTTCTTT
TRBJ2-7 | many | . | TRBV12-3/TRBV12-4 | CASSFGRTSAYEQYF | TGTGCCAGCAGTTTCGGCAGGACCTCGGCCTACGAGCAGTACTTC
TRBJ2-5 | . | . | TRBV7-9 | CASSPEPGRIGRGTQYF | TGTGCCAGCAGCCCAGAGCCGGGGCGGATAGGCCGAGGGACCCAGTACTTC
TRBJ1-2 | many | . | TRBV20-1 | CGGQTLVNYGYTF | TGCGGAGGACAGACCCTGGTGAACTATGGCTACACCTTC
TRBJ2-1 | many | . | TRBV5-5 | CASSLTRVSYNEQFF | TGTGCCAGCAGCTTGACCCGGGTCTCCTACAATGAGCAGTTCTTC
TRBJ1-5 | many | TRBD1 | TRBV6-5 | CASSLERTGLYSNQPQHF | TGTGCCAGCAGTTTGGAAAGGACAGGACTCTATAGCAATCAGCCCCAGCATTTT